The 19 T cell receptor beta chains below come from one sample, sequenced in a study of liver allograft versus peripheral blood T cells. Looking at the study overall: Within transplanted livers, the T cell receptor repertoires were examined and compared against the repertoires present in the peripheral blood of liver transplant recipients.

TCRdb re-called the reads through MiXCR, storing one row per CDR3 protein. The top ten hold 35% to 40% of the sample, which has 2,000 to 3,000 distinct CDR3 sequences, approximately 19% seen once. These TCRs come from a human patient who had a liver transplant. Some T cells may be graft donor cells.

The rearrangement links TRBV2 to TRBJ2-1, with 7 bases aligning to TRBD2. V gave up 3 bases and J gave up 0 bases; unmatched junction bases: 2. Germline V CDR1 and CDR2: SNHLY, FYNNEI. This CDR3 contains 15 residues. The CDR3, as DNA: TGTGCCAGCAGTGATCGCGGGAGCTCCTACAATGAGCAGTTCTTC. Residues: CASSDRGSSYNEQFF.

By share of the sample, this clonotype is medium-sized. The rearrangement joins TRBV6-1 to TRBJ2-1, with TRBD2 matching 9 bases. After removal of 8 bases from V and 8 bases from J, the junction contained 10 bases not matched to a gene. This CDR3 region has 14 residues. Per the germline V gene, CDR1 is MNHNS and CDR2 is SASEGT. The CDR3 is CASGYSGRRDEQFF. CDR3 DNA: TGTGCCAGCGGGTATAGCGGGAGAAGAGATGAGCAGTTCTTC.

This clonotype is labeled medium-sized. The DNA for the CDR3 is TGTGCCAGCTGGGGCAGGGGGAACACTGAAGCTTTCTTT. This sequence encodes CASWGRGNTEAFF. The V and J genes are TRBV27 and TRBJ1-1, with a possible D match to TRBD1 (6 bases). CDR1 MNHEY and CDR2 SMNVEV come from the germline V gene (reference sequence). With 8 bases removed from V and 1 base from J, the gap between germline ends came to 11 bases. The CDR3 consists of 13 residues.

This clonotype is labeled as medium-sized. The chain is built from TRBV7-9 and TRBJ2-1; 8 bases are shared with TRBD1. The V and J ends lost 1 base and 9 bases, in that order; junction bases with no gene match: 5. In germline, CDR1 is SEHNR, CDR2 FQNEAQ (reference sequence). The CDR3 consists of 14 residues. In DNA, the CDR3 is TGTGCCAGCAGCTTAGTGACAGGGGTCGGTGAGCAGTTCTTC. It specifies CASSLVTGVGEQFF.

This clonotype was found many times. For the CDR3, the DNA is TGTGCCAGCAGTTTACGGAAACCTACAGGGCCCACTGAAGCTTTCTTT. Its protein product is CASSLRKPTGPTEAFF. V gene TRBV27 combines with J gene TRBJ1-1, with a tentative D call TRBD1 (6 bases). The V gene lost 2 bases and the J gene lost 4 bases, with 17 bases spanning the gap. Germline CDR1 MNHEY, CDR2 SMNVEV (reference sequence). This CDR3 comprises 16 residues.

This clonotype was seen at least ten times. The chain combines TRBV15 with TRBJ2-2; D is perhaps TRBD2 (5 bases). Germline V gene data show CDR1 as LNHNV and CDR2 as YYDKDF (reference sequence). Trimming shortened V by 8 bases and J by 6 bases, and 19 bases separated the two germline ends. There are 15 residues in the CDR3. CDR3 sequence: CATGLTPEGPGELFF. The CDR3 DNA sequence: TGTGCCACCGGATTGACTCCCGAGGGTCCCGGGGAGCTGTTTTTT.

In its sample, this clonotype was seen a few times. V usage is TRBV7-2 and J usage is TRBJ2-1, with 12 bases aligning to TRBD1. The CDR3 extends over 17 amino acids. V lost 4 bases to trimming and J lost 6 bases; unmatched junction nucleotides: 10. From germline, CDR1 is SGHTA and CDR2 FQGNSA. The CDR3 DNA is TGTGCCAGCAGCTCCCCGGGACAGGGGGCTTCTGGCAATGAGCAGTTCTTC. Translated, it gives CASSSPGQGASGNEQFF.

This clonotype showed up just once. CDR3 in DNA: TGTGCCAGCAGCGCAGACAGGCCAGGCACAGATACGCAGTATTTT. It translates to CASSADRPGTDTQYF. This chain joins TRBV11-2 and TRBJ2-3, with D perhaps TRBD1 (6 bases). V was pared by 5 bases and J by 1 base, with 13 bases between. This CDR3 has 15 amino acids. Germline CDR1 reads SGHAT; CDR2 reads FQNNGV.

This clonotype was detected only a few times. The gene calls are TRBV30 and TRBJ2-1; D is unclear. The CDR3 covers 14 residues. CDR1 is GTSNPN and CDR2 is SVGIG in the germline V gene (reference sequence). V lost 0 bases and J lost 0, with 6 bases in between. CDR3 sequence: CAWSVLGSYNEQFF. The CDR3 bases are TGTGCCTGGAGTGTACTCGGCTCCTACAATGAGCAGTTCTTC.

This clonotype is categorized as medium-sized. The chain has TRBV27 and TRBJ2-1; D is unresolved. Germline V gene lookup returns CDR1 MNHEY and CDR2 SMNVEV (reference sequence). The germline V and J ends were trimmed by 6 bases and 14 bases, with 17 bases remaining between them. This CDR3 spans 12 amino acids. CDR3 residues: CASSPGSKGEFF. The CDR3 nucleotides are TGTGCCAGCAGCCCAGGCTCAAAGGGCGAGTTCTTC.

The V call is TRBV9, the J call TRBJ2-1; 7 bases agree with TRBD2. After removal of 0 bases from V and 5 bases from J, the junction contained 2 bases not matched to a gene. This CDR3 comprises 14 residues. The germline CDR1 and CDR2 sequences are SGDLS and YYNGEE. The CDR3 DNA is TGTGCCAGCAGCGTAGTCGGGACTAACAATGAGCAGTTCTTC. The encoded protein is CASSVVGTNNEQFF.

This chain joins TRBV20-1 and TRBJ2-7, with 7 positions matching TRBD1. Looked up from germline, CDR1 is DFQATT and CDR2 is SNEGSKA (reference sequence). The CDR3 is 13 residues long. The V gene end was trimmed by 4 bases and the J gene end by 3 bases; junction bases not matched to a gene: 6. This chain's CDR3 is CSAKGAPDYEQYF. The CDR3 DNA sequence: TGCAGTGCTAAGGGGGCTCCCGACTACGAGCAGTACTTC.

The rearrangement uses TRBV6-6 and TRBJ2-3; 11 bases agree with TRBD1. The CDR3 covers 16 residues. Germline V gene sequence: CDR1 MNHNY, CDR2 SVGAGI (reference sequence). J gave up 1 base and V 2 bases, and 2 bases lay outside the gene matches. The CDR3 loop reads CASSYRTGGRTDTQYF. CDR3 nucleotide sequence: TGTGCCAGCAGTTACAGGACAGGGGGCCGCACAGATACGCAGTATTTT.

The rearrangement uses TRBV6-5 and TRBJ2-2, with D possibly TRBD2 on 6 matching bases. There are 12 residues in the CDR3. V lost 11 bases to trimming and J lost 4 bases, with 11 bases between them. Germline CDR1 MNHEY, CDR2 SVGAGI. CDR3 sequence reads: CAVRRATGELFF. CDR3 coding DNA: TGTGCCGTCAGGAGGGCCACCGGGGAGCTGTTTTTT.

The genes are TRBV11-2 and TRBJ2-2; a possible D gene is TRBD2 (5 bases). V gave up 4 bases and J gave up 1 base, with 16 bases separating them. CDR1 and CDR2 (germline): SGHAT, FQNNGV. The CDR3 totals 17 residues. CDR3 in DNA: TGTGCCAGCAGCTCGAGGGCGGTCAGGTGGAACACCGGGGAGCTGTTTTTT. Protein sequence: CASSSRAVRWNTGELFF.

A remark on this clonotype: A read error may be the cause here, since a much bigger clone is one base away. The J gene is TRBJ1-2, the V gene TRBV6-5, with 8 bases that match TRBD1. The CDR3 runs to 13 residues. V gave up 2 bases and J gave up 8 bases; unmatched junction bases: 4. Germline-derived CDR1 and CDR2 are MNHEY and SVGAGI. CDR3 sequence (DNA): TGTGCCAGCAGTTACAGGACAGGGCAAGGCTACACCTTC. Amino acid sequence: CASSYRTGQGYTF.

On this clonotype: This likely came from a read error, as a far larger clone is one base away. This chain links TRBV6-5 with TRBJ2-7; TRBD2 matches 13 bases. This CDR3 region has 16 residues. The germline gives CDR1 MNHEY, CDR2 SVGAGI. With V trimmed by 6 bases and J by 3 bases, 8 bases remained unmatched. CDR3: CASSVTSGRTVYEQYF. CDR3 bases: TGTGCCAGCAGCGTGACTAGCGGGAGGACTGTCTACGAGCAGTACTTC.

The CDR3 nucleotides read TGTGCCTACCTCCCAGGGCCCAATCAGCCCCAGCATTTT. Amino acids: CAYLPGPNQPQHF. The chain uses TRBV28 and TRBJ1-5, with D tentatively TRBD1 (5 bases). With 11 bases removed from V and 3 bases from J, the gap between germline ends came to 14 bases. This CDR3 is 13 amino acids long. Germline values: CDR1 MDHEN, CDR2 SYDVKM.

This chain links TRBV5-1 with TRBJ1-4; TRBD1 matches 8 bases. This CDR3 spans 15 amino acids. Looked up from germline, CDR1 is SGHRS and CDR2 is YFSETQ. J gave up 1 base and V 3 bases, and 2 bases lay outside the gene matches. CDR3 protein: CASSSRGQTNEKLFF. As DNA, the CDR3 is TGCGCCAGCAGCTCCAGGGGGCAAACTAATGAAAAACTGTTTTTT.